This T cell receptor beta chain is drawn from a study of CD8 T cells in ankylosing spondylitis. 5'-RACE, quantitative and with molecular barcodes, yielded the TCR beta libraries. In TCRdb, the 5' RACE reads were re-called with MiXCR into one record per CDR3 protein. The table has roughly 150,000 distinct CDR3 sequences, under 35% seen once; the top ten hold about 6.3%. Broader study findings: Matched ankylosing spondylitis synovial fluid reportedly contained a significantly enriched population of disease-linked clones.

In this sample, this clonotype turned up a few times. Its antigen is not identified. CDR3 length: 16 amino acids. Germline V gives CDR1 WSHSY, CDR2 SAAADI. Trimming removed 8 bases from V and 2 bases from J; junction bases left unmatched: 5. Sequencing was carried out using synovial fluid, either unsorted or a sorted T cell fraction (not recorded which). The chain links TRBV10-2 to TRBJ2-6, with 11 bases aligning to TRBD1. This receptor was taken from a male donor with ankylosing spondylitis. CDR3 sequence: CASGWTGGAGANVLTF. The CDR3 region has the DNA TGCGCCAGCGGATGGACAGGGGGCGCTGGGGCCAACGTCCTGACTTTC.